In its sample, the clone carrying this TCR beta chain was seen once. The antigen remains undetermined. Germline lookup yields CDR1 DFQATT and CDR2 SNEGSKA (reference sequence). There are 12 residues in the CDR3. Trimming cost V 4 bases and J 6 bases, with 10 bases left between them. Only healthy Caucasians were included as donors. The sample is drawn from a study of identical twins. Findings and limits, study-wide: The conclusions drew on cross-sectional statistical analysis instead of tracking the same donors.

Template switching (which added a universal primer site) was used, and cDNA carried unique molecular identifiers. Each CDR3 protein gets one entry after TCRdb re-called the 5' RACE reads with MiXCR. This sample has some 440,000 distinct CDR3 sequences, with about 24% found just once. This same sample was also part of a study on T cells expressing NK-cell markers. From that study: HCMV specificity of the expanded NKG2C+ T cell clones was not established.

This sequence joins TRBV20-1 and TRBJ2-1; unclear D gene. Input material: CD4+ T cells sorted from blood. This receptor was identified in a woman between 18 and 29 years old in good health. The CDR3 here is CSANVGFNEQFF. Here the CDR3 DNA reads TGCAGTGCTAACGTAGGATTCAATGAGCAGTTCTTC.